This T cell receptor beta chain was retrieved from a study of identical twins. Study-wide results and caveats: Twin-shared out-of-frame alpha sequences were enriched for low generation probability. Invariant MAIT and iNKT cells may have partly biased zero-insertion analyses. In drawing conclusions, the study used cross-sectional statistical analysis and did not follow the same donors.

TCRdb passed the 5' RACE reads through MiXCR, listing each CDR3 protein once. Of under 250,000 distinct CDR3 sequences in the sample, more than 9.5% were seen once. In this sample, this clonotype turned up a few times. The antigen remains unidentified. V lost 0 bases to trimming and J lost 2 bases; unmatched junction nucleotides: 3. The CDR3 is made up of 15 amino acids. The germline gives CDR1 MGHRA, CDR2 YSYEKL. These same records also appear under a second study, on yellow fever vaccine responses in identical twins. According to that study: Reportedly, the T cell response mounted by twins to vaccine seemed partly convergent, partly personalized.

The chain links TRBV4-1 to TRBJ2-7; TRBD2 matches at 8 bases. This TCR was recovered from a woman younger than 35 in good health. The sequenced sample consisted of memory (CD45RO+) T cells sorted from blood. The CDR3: CASSQDGGEPYEQYF. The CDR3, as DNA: TGCGCCAGCAGCCAAGACGGGGGGGAACCCTACGAGCAGTACTTC.